Each of the 26 T cell receptor beta chains below was sequenced from the same sample in a study of T-cell reconstitution after alpha-beta-depleted transplantation in children. The authors prepared the TCRbeta library with unique molecular identifiers. TCRdb ran MiXCR on the PCR reads and lists one entry per CDR3 protein. The sample shows fewer than 700,000 distinct CDR3 sequences, 10% to 15% of them seen only once. Sequenced material: PBMCs, mostly from graft donor cells, taken 360 days after TCRalphabeta/CD19-depleted stem cell transplant. These receptors were collected from a male patient aged 5 to 17 who had a stem cell transplant for acute myeloid leukemia, so the T cells may come from the graft donor.

Notes on this clonotype: One junction end disagrees with the germline gene, perhaps due to a read error. The chain has TRBV28 and TRBJ1-5, with 9 bases aligning to TRBD1. Germline V lookup: CDR1 MDHEN, CDR2 SYDVKM. The CDR3 runs to 15 residues. CDR3 sequence reads: CASSWGQGSTQPQHF. The CDR3 nucleotides are TGTGCCAGCAGTTGGGGACAGGGAAGCACTCAGCCCCAGCATTTT.

This clonotype turned up a few times. The J gene is TRBJ1-1, the V gene TRBV20-1; the D is unclear. This CDR3 region has 11 residues. Trimming shortened V by 5 bases and J by 0 bases, and 4 bases separated the two germline ends. The V gene's germline CDR1 is DFQATT and CDR2 SNEGSKA (reference sequence). CDR3 nucleotides: TGCAGTGCTTCAGTGAACACTGAAGCTTTCTTT. This sequence encodes CSASVNTEAFF.

The chain is built from TRBV4-1 and TRBJ2-3; TRBD1 matches at 8 bases. Trimming at V came to 1 base and at J to 2 bases, leaving 5 bases not matched to a gene. The CDR3 runs 16 residues. The germline V gene has CDR1 MGHRA and CDR2 YSYEKL. CDR3 sequence reads: CASSQGQGTFTDTQYF. In nucleotides, the CDR3 is TGCGCCAGCAGCCAAGGACAGGGGACCTTCACAGATACGCAGTATTTT.

This clonotype occurred a few times. CDR3 sequence reads: CARCRTSRSYEQYF. CDR3 coding DNA: TGTGCCAGATGTCGGACTAGCAGATCCTACGAGCAGTACTTC. The chain links TRBV21-1 to TRBJ2-7. TRBV21-1 is deemed a pseudogene. This CDR3 region has 14 residues.

V gene TRBV7-2 combines with J gene TRBJ2-5; D ambiguous. This CDR3 has 16 residues. The ends were cut back, 3 bases at V and 2 bases at J, with 16 bases in the middle. Germline V gene sequence: CDR1 SGHTA, CDR2 FQGNSA. CDR3 amino acids: CASSLGTLVPQETQYF. CDR3 nucleotide sequence: TGTGCCAGCAGCTTGGGAACTTTAGTTCCGCAAGAGACCCAGTACTTC.

This clonotype occurred a few times. The chain is built from TRBV10-2 and TRBJ1-1; 7 bases agree with TRBD1. This CDR3 spans 18 amino acids. V lost 2 bases and J lost 0; bases outside the gene matches: 12. Germline CDR1 WSHSY, CDR2 SAAADI. This CDR3 is CASSETKRRTGLNTEAFF. In nucleotides, the CDR3 is TGCGCCAGCAGTGAGACAAAGAGAAGGACAGGACTGAACACTGAAGCTTTCTTT.

At least ten counts were recorded for this clonotype. The V gene is TRBV29-1, the J gene TRBJ2-7; D gene uncertain. CDR3 length: 13 residues. Per germline, CDR1 SQVTM and CDR2 ANQGSEA. The germline V and J ends were trimmed by 8 bases and 1 base, with 15 bases remaining between them. DNA of the CDR3: TGCAGCTCATTATCGGAGCCTTCCTACGAGCAGTACTTC. This codes for CSSLSEPSYEQYF.

V gene TRBV7-2 combines with J gene TRBJ2-5, with 11 bases identical to TRBD2. In germline, CDR1 is SGHTA, CDR2 FQGNSA. The V segment lost 5 bases and the J segment 5 bases; nucleotides outside the gene matches: 4. The CDR3 length is 14 residues. CDR3 DNA sequence: TGTGCCAGCAGCATGGGACTAGCGGCGGAGACCCAGTACTTC. It yields the protein CASSMGLAAETQYF.

This clonotype was seen only a few times. The chain joins TRBV7-9 to TRBJ1-5, with TRBD1 matching over 7 bases. The V segment lost 6 bases and the J segment 6 bases; nucleotides outside the gene matches: 14. The CDR3 is made up of 16 amino acids. From germline, CDR1 is SEHNR and CDR2 FQNEAQ (reference sequence). CDR3 protein: CASSPSWEGAGQPQHF. The CDR3 DNA is TGTGCCAGCAGTCCATCGTGGGAGGGGGCCGGTCAGCCCCAGCATTTT.

This clonotype has more than one count but fewer than ten. The chain carries TRBV7-9 and TRBJ1-4; D remains ambiguous. V dropped 7 bases and J dropped 2 bases, with 8 bases sitting between them. The CDR3 loop spans 13 amino acids. Germline-derived CDR1 and CDR2 are SEHNR and FQNEAQ (reference sequence). CDR3 DNA sequence: TGTGCCAGCAAGAGGTTTACTAATGAAAAACTGTTTTTT. Translated, it gives CASKRFTNEKLFF.

This clonotype was seen many times. The chain uses TRBV2 and TRBJ2-5; perhaps D is TRBD1 or TRBD2 (5 bases each). The CDR3 is 13 residues long. V lost 3 bases, J lost 9 bases, and 14 bases lay in between. Per the germline V gene, CDR1 is SNHLY and CDR2 is FYNNEI. CDR3 nucleotide sequence: TGTGCCAGCAGTGAGGGCAGGGACGAGGCCCAGTACTTC. Its translation: CASSEGRDEAQYF.

This clonotype was counted between two and nine times. The rearrangement uses TRBV20-1 and TRBJ2-7; 11 nucleotides match TRBD2. V was pared by 5 bases and J by 7 bases, with 10 bases of the junction left unmatched. CDR1 is DFQATT and CDR2 is SNEGSKA in the germline V gene (reference sequence). The CDR3 consists of 14 residues. This CDR3 is CSASTSGDPREQYF. CDR3 sequence (DNA): TGCAGTGCTTCGACTAGCGGGGACCCTAGGGAGCAGTACTTC.

The gene calls are TRBV7-9 and TRBJ2-5; the match to TRBD1 covers 7 bases. This CDR3 is 14 amino acids long. Germline loops: CDR1 SEHNR, CDR2 FQNEAQ (reference sequence). Unmatched junction bases numbered 4, after V lost 5 bases and J lost 1 base. CDR3 DNA sequence: TGTGCCAGCAGCCAGACAGGGCCCCAAGAGACCCAGTACTTC. Protein product: CASSQTGPQETQYF.

This chain uses TRBV7-2 with TRBJ2-5; D is possibly TRBD2 (5 bases). The CDR3 has 15 residues. Germline V gene data show CDR1 as SGHTA and CDR2 as FQGNSA. V was trimmed by 3 bases and J by 5 bases, leaving 16 bases between them. In nucleotides, the CDR3 is TGTGCCAGCAGCTTTGGCTGGCGGAGAGGGGAGACCCAGTACTTC. This sequence encodes CASSFGWRRGETQYF.

This clonotype was recorded at least ten times. The chain combines TRBV12-3 or TRBV12-4 with TRBJ2-7; no firm D call. Between the trimmed V and J ends, which lost 7 bases and 4 bases, there was a span of 11 bases. This CDR3 contains 12 residues. CDR3: CASTLGVYEQYF. CDR3 sequence (DNA): TGTGCCAGCACCTTAGGAGTTTACGAGCAGTACTTC.

V and J are TRBV12-3 or TRBV12-4 and TRBJ2-1, with 10 bases matching TRBD2. The CDR3 totals 17 residues. The V and J ends lost 7 bases and 0 bases, in that order; junction bases with no gene match: 9. The CDR3 DNA is TGTGCCAGCAAACGAGCGGGAGGGTTAAGCTCCTACAATGAGCAGTTCTTC. It yields the protein CASKRAGGLSSYNEQFF.

This clonotype has at least ten counts. The chain joins TRBV27 to TRBJ2-3, with a tentative D call TRBD2 (6 bases). CDR1 is MNHEY, CDR2 SMNVEV, per germline (reference sequence). The ends were cut back, 5 bases at V and 4 bases at J, with 16 bases in the middle. The CDR3 covers 15 residues. The CDR3 loop is CASSKELAAADTQYF. The CDR3 DNA reads TGTGCCAGCAGTAAAGAACTAGCTGCGGCAGATACGCAGTATTTT.

The genes are TRBV7-9 and TRBJ2-1; D unresolved. Germline CDR1 and CDR2: SEHNR and FQNEAQ (reference sequence). Trimming took 8 bases from V and 9 from J, leaving 20 bases between them. The CDR3 has 14 residues. The CDR3 spells CASPSGSEESEQFF. The CDR3 DNA reads as TGTGCCAGCCCTAGTGGGTCTGAAGAGAGTGAGCAGTTCTTC. Full variable domain (rest looked up from reference TRBV7-9 and TRBJ2-1): DTGVSQNPRHKITKRGQNVTFRCDPISEHNRLYWYRQTLGQGPEFLTYFQNEAQLEKSRLLSDRFSAERPKGSFSTLEIQRTEQGDSAMYLCASPSGSEESEQFFGPGTRLTVL.

This clonotype was detected a few times. The rearrangement joins TRBV4-3 to TRBJ2-1, with 8 bases fitting TRBD2. CDR1 and CDR2 from the germline V gene are LGHNA and YSLEER. CDR3 length equals 16 residues. V dropped 3 bases and J dropped 1; count of bases not matched to a gene: 5. CDR3 sequence reads: CASSHQLAASYNEQFF. The CDR3, as DNA: TGCGCCAGCAGCCATCAACTAGCGGCTTCCTACAATGAGCAGTTCTTC.

In its sample, this clonotype was seen a few times. This sequence joins TRBV28 and TRBJ2-2; D is undetermined. V lost 3 bases and J lost 6, with 14 bases in between. The CDR3 runs 15 residues. Germline CDR1 reads MDHEN; CDR2 reads SYDVKM. The CDR3 protein is CASSFVSFPAGELFF. The CDR3 coding sequence is TGTGCCAGCAGTTTTGTTAGTTTCCCGGCCGGGGAGCTGTTTTTT.

This chain connects TRBV15 to TRBJ2-1; the D gene could be TRBD1 or TRBD2 (5 bases each). V lost 0 bases, J lost 10 bases, and 10 bases lay in between. Germline V gives CDR1 LNHNV, CDR2 YYDKDF (reference sequence). CDR3 length: 13 residues. The CDR3 region is CATSRDRGREQFF. CDR3 nucleotides: TGTGCCACCAGCAGAGATAGGGGACGGGAGCAGTTCTTC.

This clonotype has a handful of counts. The rearrangement links TRBV9 to TRBJ2-2, with D tentatively TRBD2 (6 bases). V shed 3 bases and J shed 6 bases, with 15 bases lying between them. The CDR3 has 15 residues. CDR1 is SGDLS, CDR2 YYNGEE, per germline. The CDR3 coding sequence is TGTGCCAGCAGCGCCCGGGACTTCCCCTCCGGGGAGCTGTTTTTT. Encoded protein: CASSARDFPSGELFF.

The J gene is TRBJ2-7, the V gene TRBV9, with 10 bases that match TRBD2. CDR3 length: 15 amino acids. Germline V CDR1 and CDR2: SGDLS, YYNGEE. V shed 4 bases, J shed 5 bases, and the junction held 9 bases outside the gene matches. The CDR3 here is CASSPEASGSHEQYF. CDR3 coding DNA: TGTGCCAGCAGCCCAGAGGCTAGCGGGAGCCACGAGCAGTACTTC.

Notes on this clonotype: The junction does not match germline at one end; this may be a read error. The chain combines TRBV28 with TRBJ2-3; a possible D gene is TRBD2 (5 bases). Germline V gene lookup returns CDR1 MDHEN and CDR2 SYDVKM. The CDR3 extends over 12 amino acids. DNA of the CDR3: TGTGCCACCGGACTTGGCACAGATACGCGGTATTTT. This translates into CATGLGTDTRYF.

This rearrangement joins TRBV18 to TRBJ2-2; 9 bases fit TRBD2. The CDR3 loop spans 17 amino acids. Germline values: CDR1 KGHSH, CDR2 LQKENI. J lost 0 bases, V lost 3 bases, and 5 bases had no gene match. The CDR3: CASSPLTSGSNTGELFF. The CDR3 coding sequence is TGTGCCAGCTCACCCCTGACTAGCGGTTCGAACACCGGGGAGCTGTTTTTT. The whole variable domain, remainder taken from reference TRBV18 and TRBJ2-2, is NAGVMQNPRHLVRRRGQEARLRCSPMKGHSHVYWYRQLPEEGLKFMVYLQKENIIDESGMPKERFSAEFPKEGPSILRIQQVVRGDSAAYFCASSPLTSGSNTGELFFGEGSRLTVL.

Comments on this clonotype: At one end, the junction sequence differs from germline, possibly due to a read error. The chain has TRBV7-2 and TRBJ2-1, with D possibly matching TRBD2 (6 bases). The CDR3 totals 14 residues. CDR1 and CDR2 from the germline V gene are SGHTA and FQGNSA. CDR3: CASSLALSYNEQFF. In DNA, the CDR3 is TGTGCCAGCAGCCTAGCGCTCTCCTACAATGAGCAGTTCTTC.